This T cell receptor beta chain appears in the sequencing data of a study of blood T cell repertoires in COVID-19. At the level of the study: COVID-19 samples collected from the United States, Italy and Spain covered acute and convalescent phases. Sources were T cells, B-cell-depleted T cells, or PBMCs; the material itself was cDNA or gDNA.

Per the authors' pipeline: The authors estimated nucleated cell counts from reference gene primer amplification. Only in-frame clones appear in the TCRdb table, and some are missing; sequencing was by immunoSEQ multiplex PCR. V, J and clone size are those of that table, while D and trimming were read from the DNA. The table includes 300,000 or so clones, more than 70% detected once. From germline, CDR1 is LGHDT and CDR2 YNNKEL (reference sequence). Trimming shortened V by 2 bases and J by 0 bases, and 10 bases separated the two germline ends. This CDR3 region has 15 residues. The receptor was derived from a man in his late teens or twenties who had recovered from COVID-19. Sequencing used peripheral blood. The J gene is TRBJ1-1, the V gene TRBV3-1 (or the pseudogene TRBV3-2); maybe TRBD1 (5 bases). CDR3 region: CASSQLADMNTEAFF. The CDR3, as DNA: TGTGCCAGCAGCCAATTAGCGGACATGAACACTGAAGCTTTCTTT.